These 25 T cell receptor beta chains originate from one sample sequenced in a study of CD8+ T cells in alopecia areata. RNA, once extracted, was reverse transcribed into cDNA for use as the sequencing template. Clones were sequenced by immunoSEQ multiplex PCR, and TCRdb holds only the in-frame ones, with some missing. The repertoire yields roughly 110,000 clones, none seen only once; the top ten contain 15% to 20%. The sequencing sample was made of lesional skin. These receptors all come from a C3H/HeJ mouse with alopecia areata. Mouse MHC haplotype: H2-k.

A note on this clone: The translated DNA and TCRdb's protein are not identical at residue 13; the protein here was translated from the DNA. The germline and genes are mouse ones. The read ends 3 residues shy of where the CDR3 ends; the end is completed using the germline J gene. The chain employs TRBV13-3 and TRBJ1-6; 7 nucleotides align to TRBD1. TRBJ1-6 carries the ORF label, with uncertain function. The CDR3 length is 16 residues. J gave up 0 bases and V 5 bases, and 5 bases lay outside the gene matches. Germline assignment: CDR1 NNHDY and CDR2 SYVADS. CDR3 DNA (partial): TGTGCCAGCAGCCCCACAGGGGATTCCTATAATTCGCCC. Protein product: CASSPTGDSYNSP. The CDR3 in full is CASSPTGDSYNSPLYF.

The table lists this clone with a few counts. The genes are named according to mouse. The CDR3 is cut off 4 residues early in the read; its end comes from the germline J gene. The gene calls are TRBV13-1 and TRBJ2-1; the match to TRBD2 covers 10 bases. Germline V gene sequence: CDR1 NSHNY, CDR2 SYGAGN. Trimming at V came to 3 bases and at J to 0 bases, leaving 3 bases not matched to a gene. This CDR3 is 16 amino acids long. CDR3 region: CASSAGTGVNYAEQFF. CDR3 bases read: TGTGCCAGCAGTGCCGGGACTGGGGTTAACTATGCT.

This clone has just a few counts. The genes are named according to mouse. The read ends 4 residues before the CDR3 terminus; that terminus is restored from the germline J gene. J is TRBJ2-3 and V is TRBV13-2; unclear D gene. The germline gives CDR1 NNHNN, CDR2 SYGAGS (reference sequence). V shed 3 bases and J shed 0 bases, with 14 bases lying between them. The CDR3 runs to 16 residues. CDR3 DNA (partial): TGTGCCAGCGGTGCTTTCAGGAGGTCTAGTGCAGAA. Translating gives CASGAFRRSSAE. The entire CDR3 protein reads CASGAFRRSSAETLYF.

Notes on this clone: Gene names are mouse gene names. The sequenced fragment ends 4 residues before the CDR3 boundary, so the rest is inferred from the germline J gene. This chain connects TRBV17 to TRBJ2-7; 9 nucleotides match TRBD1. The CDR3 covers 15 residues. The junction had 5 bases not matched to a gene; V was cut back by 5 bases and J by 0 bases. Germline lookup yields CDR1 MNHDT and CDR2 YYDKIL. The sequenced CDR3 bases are TGTGCTAGCAGTCTCGGGACAGGGTCCTCCTAT. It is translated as CASSLGTGSSY. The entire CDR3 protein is CASSLGTGSSYEQYF. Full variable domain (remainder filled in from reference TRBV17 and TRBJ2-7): DTTVKQNPRYKLARVGKPVNLICSQTMNHDTMYWYQKKPNQAPKLLLFYYDKILNREADTFEKFQSSRPNNSFCSLYIGSAGLEYSAMYLCASSLGTGSSYEQYFGPGTRLTVL.

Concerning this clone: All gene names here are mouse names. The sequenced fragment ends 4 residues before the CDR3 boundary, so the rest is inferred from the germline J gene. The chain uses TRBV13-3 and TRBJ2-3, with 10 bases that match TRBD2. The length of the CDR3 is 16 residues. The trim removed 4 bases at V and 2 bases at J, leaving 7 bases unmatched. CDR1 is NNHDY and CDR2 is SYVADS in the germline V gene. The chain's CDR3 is CASSPTGGPHAETLYF. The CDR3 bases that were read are TGTGCCAGCAGTCCGACTGGGGGGCCCCATGCAGAA.

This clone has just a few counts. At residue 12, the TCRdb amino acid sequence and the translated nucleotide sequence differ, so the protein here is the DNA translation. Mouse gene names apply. The CDR3 DNA, read in part, is TGTGCCAGCAGTCGGACAGCGGATTCTGGAAATACG. Amino acid sequence: CASSRTADSGNT. From start to end, the CDR3 is CASSRTADSGNTLYF. The chain couples TRBV19 to TRBJ1-3; possibly TRBD1 for D (6 bases). The read halts 3 residues ahead of the CDR3 end, with the missing end drawn from the germline J gene. Germline V CDR1 and CDR2: FNHDT, SITEND (reference sequence). The CDR3 contains 15 residues. Trimming cost V 4 bases and J 0 bases, with 11 bases left between them. Full variable domain (rest looked up from reference TRBV19 and TRBJ1-3): GGIITQTPKFLIGQEGQKLTLKCQQNFNHDTMYWYRQDSGKGLRLIYYSITENDLQKGDLSEGYDASREKKSSFSLTVTSAQKNEMAVFLCASSRTADSGNTLYFGEGSRLIVV.

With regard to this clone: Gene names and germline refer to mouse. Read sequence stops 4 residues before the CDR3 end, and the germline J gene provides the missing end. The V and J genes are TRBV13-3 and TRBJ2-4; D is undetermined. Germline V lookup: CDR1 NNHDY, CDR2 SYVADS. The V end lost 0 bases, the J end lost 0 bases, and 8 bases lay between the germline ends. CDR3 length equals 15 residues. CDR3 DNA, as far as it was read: TGTGCCAGCAGTGATGCCAGGCCTAGTCAAAAC. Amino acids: CASSDARPSQN. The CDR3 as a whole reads CASSDARPSQNTLYF.

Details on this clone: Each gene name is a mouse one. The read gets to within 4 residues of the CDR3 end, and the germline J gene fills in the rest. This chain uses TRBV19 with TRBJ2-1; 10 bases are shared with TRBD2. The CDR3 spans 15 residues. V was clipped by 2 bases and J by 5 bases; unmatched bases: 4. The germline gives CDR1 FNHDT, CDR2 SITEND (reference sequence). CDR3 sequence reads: CASSIGDWGDAEQFF. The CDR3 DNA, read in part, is TGTGCCAGCAGTATCGGGGACTGGGGAGATGCT.

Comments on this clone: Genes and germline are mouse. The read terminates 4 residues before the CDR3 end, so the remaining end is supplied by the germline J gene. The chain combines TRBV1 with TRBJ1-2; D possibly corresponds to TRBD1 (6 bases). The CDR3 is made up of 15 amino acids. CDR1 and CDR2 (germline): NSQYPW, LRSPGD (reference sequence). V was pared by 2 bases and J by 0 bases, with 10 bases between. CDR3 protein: CTCSARDNANSDYTF. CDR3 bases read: TGCACCTGCAGTGCAAGGGACAATGCAAACTCC.

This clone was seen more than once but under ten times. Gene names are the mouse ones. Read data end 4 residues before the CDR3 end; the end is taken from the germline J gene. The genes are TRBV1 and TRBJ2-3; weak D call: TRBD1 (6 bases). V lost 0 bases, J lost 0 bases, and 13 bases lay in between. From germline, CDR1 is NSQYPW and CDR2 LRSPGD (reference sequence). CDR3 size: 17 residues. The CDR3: CTCSADRGTSSAETLYF. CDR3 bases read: TGCACCTGCAGTGCAGATCGCGGGACATCTAGTGCAGAA.

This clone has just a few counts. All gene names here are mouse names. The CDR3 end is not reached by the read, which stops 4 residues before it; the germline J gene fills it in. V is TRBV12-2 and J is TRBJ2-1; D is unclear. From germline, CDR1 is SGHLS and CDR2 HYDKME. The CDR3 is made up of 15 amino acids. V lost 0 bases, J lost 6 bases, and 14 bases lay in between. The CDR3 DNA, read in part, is TGTGCCAGCTCTCTCGAACCCCGGGTGGGTGCT. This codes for CASSLEPRVGA. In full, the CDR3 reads CASSLEPRVGAEQFF.

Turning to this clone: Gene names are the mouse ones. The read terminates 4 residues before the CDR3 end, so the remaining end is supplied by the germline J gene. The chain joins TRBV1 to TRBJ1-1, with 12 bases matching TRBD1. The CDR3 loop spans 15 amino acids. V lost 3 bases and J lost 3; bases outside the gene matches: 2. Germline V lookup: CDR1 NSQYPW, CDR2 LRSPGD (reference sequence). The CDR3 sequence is CTCSARDRGHTEVFF. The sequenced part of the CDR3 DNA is TGCACCTGCAGTGCCAGGGACAGGGGGCACACA.

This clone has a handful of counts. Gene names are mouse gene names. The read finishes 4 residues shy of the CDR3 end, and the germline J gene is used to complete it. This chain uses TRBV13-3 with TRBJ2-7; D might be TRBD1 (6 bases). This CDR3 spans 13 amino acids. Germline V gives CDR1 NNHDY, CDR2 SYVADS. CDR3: CASSGTDKYEQYF. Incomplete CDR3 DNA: TGTGCCAGCAGTGGGACAGATAAATAT.

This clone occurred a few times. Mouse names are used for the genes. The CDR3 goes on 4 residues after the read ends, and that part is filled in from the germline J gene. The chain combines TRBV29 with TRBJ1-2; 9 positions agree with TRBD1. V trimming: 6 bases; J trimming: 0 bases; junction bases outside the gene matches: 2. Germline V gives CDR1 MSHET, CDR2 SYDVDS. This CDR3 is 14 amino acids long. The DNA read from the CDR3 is TGTGCTAGCAGCGGGGACAGGGCAAACTCC. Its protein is CASSGDRANS. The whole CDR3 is CASSGDRANSDYTF. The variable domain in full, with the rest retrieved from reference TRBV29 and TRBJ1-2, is DMKVTQMPRYLIKRMGENVLLECGQDMSHETMYWYRQDPGLGLQLIYISYDVDSNSEGDIPKGYRVSRKKREHFSLILDSAKTNQTSVYFCASSGDRANSDYTFGSGTRLLVI.

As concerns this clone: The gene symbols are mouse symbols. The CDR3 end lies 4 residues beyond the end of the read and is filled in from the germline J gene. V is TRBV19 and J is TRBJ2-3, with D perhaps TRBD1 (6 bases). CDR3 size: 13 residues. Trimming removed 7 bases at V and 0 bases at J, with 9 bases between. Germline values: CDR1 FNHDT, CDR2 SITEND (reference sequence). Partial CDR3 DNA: TGTGCCAGCGAGCAGGGGAGTGCAGAA. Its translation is CASEQGSAE. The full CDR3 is CASEQGSAETLYF.

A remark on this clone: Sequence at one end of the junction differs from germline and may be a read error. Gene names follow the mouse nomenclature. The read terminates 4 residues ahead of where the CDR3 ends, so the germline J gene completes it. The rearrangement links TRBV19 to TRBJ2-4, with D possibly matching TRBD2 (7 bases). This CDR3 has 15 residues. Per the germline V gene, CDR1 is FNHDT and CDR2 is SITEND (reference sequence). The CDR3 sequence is CANSWTGGMVNTLYF. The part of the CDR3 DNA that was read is TGTGCCAACAGTTGGACGGGGGGCATGGTTAAC.

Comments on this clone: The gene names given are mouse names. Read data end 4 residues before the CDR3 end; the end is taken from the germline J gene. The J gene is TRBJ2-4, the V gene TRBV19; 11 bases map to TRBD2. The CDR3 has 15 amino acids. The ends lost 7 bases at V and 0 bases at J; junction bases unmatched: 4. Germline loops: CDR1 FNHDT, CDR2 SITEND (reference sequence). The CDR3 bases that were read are TGTGCCAGCTGGGACTGGGGGTCTAGTCAAAAC. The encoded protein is CASWDWGSSQN. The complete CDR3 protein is CASWDWGSSQNTLYF.

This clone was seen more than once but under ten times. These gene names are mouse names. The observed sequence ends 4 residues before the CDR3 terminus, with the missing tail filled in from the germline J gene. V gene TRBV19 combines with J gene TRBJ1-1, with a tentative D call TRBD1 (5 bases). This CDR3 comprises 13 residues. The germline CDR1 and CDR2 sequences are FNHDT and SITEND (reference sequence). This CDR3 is CASSMGWGGEVFF. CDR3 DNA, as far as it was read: TGTGCCAGCAGTATGGGCTGGGGGGGA. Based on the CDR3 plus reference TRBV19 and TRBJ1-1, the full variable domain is GGIITQTPKFLIGQEGQKLTLKCQQNFNHDTMYWYRQDSGKGLRLIYYSITENDLQKGDLSEGYDASREKKSSFSLTVTSAQKNEMAVFLCASSMGWGGEVFFGKGTRLTVV.

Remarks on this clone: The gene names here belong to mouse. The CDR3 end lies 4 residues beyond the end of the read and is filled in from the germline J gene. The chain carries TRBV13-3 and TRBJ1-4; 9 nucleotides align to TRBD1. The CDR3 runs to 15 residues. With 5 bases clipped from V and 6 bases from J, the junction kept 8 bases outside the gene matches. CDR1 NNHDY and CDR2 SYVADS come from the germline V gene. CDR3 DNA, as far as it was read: TGTGCCAGCAGGGGGACAGGGAAAGACTACGAA. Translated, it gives CASRGTGKDYE. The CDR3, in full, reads CASRGTGKDYERLFF.

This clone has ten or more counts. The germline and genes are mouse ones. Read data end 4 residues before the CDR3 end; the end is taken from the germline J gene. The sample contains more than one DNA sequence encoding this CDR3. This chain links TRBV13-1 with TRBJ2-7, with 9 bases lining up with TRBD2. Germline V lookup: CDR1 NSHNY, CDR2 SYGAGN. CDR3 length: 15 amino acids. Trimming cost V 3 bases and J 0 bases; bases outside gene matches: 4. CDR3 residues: CASSGGLGSSYEQYF. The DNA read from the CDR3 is TGTGCCAGCAGTGGCGGACTGGGGAGCTCCTAT.

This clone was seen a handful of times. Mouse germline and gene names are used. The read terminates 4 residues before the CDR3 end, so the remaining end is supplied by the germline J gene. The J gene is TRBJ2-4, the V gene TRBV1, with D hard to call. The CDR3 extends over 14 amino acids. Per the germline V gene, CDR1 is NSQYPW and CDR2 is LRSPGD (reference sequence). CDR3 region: CTCSADTAKNTLYF. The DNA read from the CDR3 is TGCACCTGCAGTGCAGACACAGCAAAAAAC.

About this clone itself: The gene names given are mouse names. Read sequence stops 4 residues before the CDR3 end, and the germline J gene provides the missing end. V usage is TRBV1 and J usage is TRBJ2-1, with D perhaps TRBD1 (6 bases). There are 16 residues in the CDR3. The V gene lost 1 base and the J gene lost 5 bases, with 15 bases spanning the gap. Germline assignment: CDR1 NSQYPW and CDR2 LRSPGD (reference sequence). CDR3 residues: CTCSAVPGQKHAEQFF. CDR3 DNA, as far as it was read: TGCACCTGCAGTGCAGTACCGGGACAAAAGCATGCT.

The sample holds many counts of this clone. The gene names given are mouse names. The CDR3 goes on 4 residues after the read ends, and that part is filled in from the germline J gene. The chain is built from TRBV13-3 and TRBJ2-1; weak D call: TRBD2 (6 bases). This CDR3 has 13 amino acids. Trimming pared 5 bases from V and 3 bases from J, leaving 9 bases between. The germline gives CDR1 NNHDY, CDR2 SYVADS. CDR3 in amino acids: CASSVGVYAEQFF. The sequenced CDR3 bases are TGTGCCAGCAGCGTGGGGGTCTATGCT.

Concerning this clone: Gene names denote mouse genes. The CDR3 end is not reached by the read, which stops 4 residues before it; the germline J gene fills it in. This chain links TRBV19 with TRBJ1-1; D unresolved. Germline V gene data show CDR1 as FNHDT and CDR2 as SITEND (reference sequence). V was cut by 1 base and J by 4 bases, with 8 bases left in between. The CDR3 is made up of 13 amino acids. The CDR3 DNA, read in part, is TGTGCCAGCAGTATACTGGGTGTCACA. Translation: CASSILGVT. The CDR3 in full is CASSILGVTEVFF.

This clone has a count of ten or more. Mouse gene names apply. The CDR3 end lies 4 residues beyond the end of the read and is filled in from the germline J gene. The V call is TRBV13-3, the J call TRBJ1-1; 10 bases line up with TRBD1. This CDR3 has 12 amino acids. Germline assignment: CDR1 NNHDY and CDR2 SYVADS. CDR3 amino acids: CASRQGAGEVFF. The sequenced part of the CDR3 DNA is TGTGCCAGCCGACAGGGGGCAGGA.